One sample yielded the 26 T cell receptor beta chains listed below, sequenced in a study of blood T cell repertoires in COVID-19. Clones were read by immunoSEQ multiplex PCR, and TCRdb kept only the in-frame ones, dropping some. The table includes approximately 360,000 clones, around 90% detected once. The sample was peripheral blood. These receptors all stem from a man aged 18 to 29 with active or convalescent COVID-19.

The chain combines TRBV7-8 with TRBJ2-5, with a weak D call TRBD2 (7 bases). CDR1 and CDR2 from the germline V gene are SGHVS and FQNEAQ. The CDR3 is 14 residues long. V lost 5 bases and J lost 4, with 14 bases in between. This chain's CDR3 is CASSPGGSPETQYF. The CDR3 DNA reads as TGTGCCAGCAGCCCGGGGGGCTCCCCAGAGACCCAGTACTTC. The variable domain in full, completed from reference TRBV7-8 and TRBJ2-5, reads GAGVSQSPRYKVAKRGQDVALRCDPISGHVSLFWYQQALGQGPEFLTYFQNEAQLDKSGLPSDRFFAERPEGSVSTLKIQRTQQEDSAVYLCASSPGGSPETQYFGPGTRLLVL.

This rearrangement joins TRBV28 to TRBJ1-2, with D maybe TRBD1 (5 bases). Trimming removed 2 bases at V and 2 bases at J, with 12 bases between. CDR1 MDHEN and CDR2 SYDVKM come from the germline V gene. This CDR3 comprises 15 residues. CDR3 amino acids: CASSLRGGSNYGYTF. The CDR3 DNA sequence: TGTGCCAGCAGTTTACGCGGGGGGTCAAACTATGGCTACACCTTC.

This clone is a singleton in its sample. The gene calls are TRBV10-3 and TRBJ1-1; D not certain. CDR1 and CDR2 (germline): ENHRY, SYGVKD. V was shortened by 1 base and J by 6 bases, with 9 bases between the two germline ends. The CDR3 extends over 13 amino acids. The chain's CDR3 is CAISELSTAEAFF. CDR3 nucleotides: TGTGCCATCAGTGAGTTGTCCACGGCTGAAGCTTTCTTT.

The rearrangement links TRBV11-2 to TRBJ2-1, with 9 bases that match TRBD1. Germline V gene data show CDR1 as SGHAT and CDR2 as FQNNGV. The CDR3 is 15 amino acids. The V gene end was trimmed by 4 bases and the J gene end by 6 bases; junction bases not matched to a gene: 7. The CDR3 protein is CASSSYRGRINEQFF. The DNA for the CDR3 is TGTGCCAGCAGCTCTTACAGGGGGCGCATCAATGAGCAGTTCTTC.

The rearrangement uses TRBV9 and TRBJ2-3; TRBD2 might be the D (5 bases). Germline CDR1 SGDLS, CDR2 YYNGEE. Between the trimmed V and J ends, which lost 5 bases and 2 bases, there was a span of 6 bases. The CDR3 runs 12 residues. In DNA, the CDR3 is TGTGCCAGCAGGGACTCCACAGATACGCAGTATTTT. Translating it yields CASRDSTDTQYF.

V and J are TRBV5-1 and TRBJ2-5, with D perhaps TRBD2 (6 bases). With 5 bases removed from V and 0 bases from J, the gap between germline ends came to 14 bases. The V gene's germline CDR1 is SGHRS and CDR2 YFSETQ. The CDR3 is 15 amino acids. CDR3 DNA sequence: TGCGCCAGCAGACGTAGCGGCGGGTACCAAGAGACCCAGTACTTC. It codes for CASRRSGGYQETQYF.

The chain couples TRBV24-1 to TRBJ2-3; D unresolved. V gave up 4 bases and J gave up 6 bases, with 13 bases separating them. The CDR3 extends over 14 amino acids. Germline-derived CDR1 and CDR2 are KGHDR and SFDVKD. CDR3 DNA: TGTGCCACCAGTGACTTGGGCCCGTGGGATACGCAGTATTTT. Translated, it gives CATSDLGPWDTQYF.

V and J are TRBV23-1 and TRBJ1-2; 9 nucleotides match TRBD1. TRBV23-1 is treated as an ORF (open reading frame) with a function not yet certain. V dropped 1 base and J dropped 6; count of bases not matched to a gene: 6. CDR3 size: 15 residues. CDR3 loop: CASSQLGQGYHGYTF. The CDR3, as DNA: TGCGCCAGCAGTCAATTGGGACAGGGCTATCATGGCTACACCTTC.

V and J are TRBV6-2 or TRBV6-3 and TRBJ2-7; TRBD2 aligns across 10 bases. Germline lookup yields CDR1 MNHEY and CDR2 SVGEGT. CDR3 length equals 14 residues. J lost 2 bases, V lost 5 bases, and 3 bases had no gene match. CDR3 residues: CASSRTSGTYEQYF. The CDR3 DNA reads as TGTGCCAGCAGTAGGACTAGCGGAACCTACGAGCAGTACTTC.

The gene calls are TRBV7-9 and TRBJ1-2, with 7 bases identical to TRBD1. Trimming took 0 bases from V and 5 from J; bases not matched to a gene: 6. This CDR3 region has 15 residues. Germline assignment: CDR1 SEHNR and CDR2 FQNEAQ (reference sequence). Here the CDR3 reads CASSLAVTGLYGYTF. DNA for the CDR3: TGTGCCAGCAGCTTAGCGGTGACAGGGCTATATGGCTACACCTTC.

Notes on this clone: The same CDR3 can be traced to other DNA sequences in this sample. The chain employs TRBV4-3 and TRBJ1-4, with TRBD1 matching over 7 bases. The CDR3 length is 15 residues. The trim removed 1 base at V and 4 bases at J, leaving 3 bases unmatched. The germline gives CDR1 LGHNA, CDR2 YSLEER. The CDR3 coding sequence is TGCGCCAGCAGCCAAGGGACAGGCGATAATGAAAAACTGTTTTTT. The encoded protein is CASSQGTGDNEKLFF.

This sequence joins TRBV18 and TRBJ2-3, with D possibly TRBD1 on 6 matching bases. V was pared by 6 bases and J by 2 bases, with 12 bases between. CDR1 is KGHSH, CDR2 LQKENI, per germline. The CDR3 sequence is 14 residues long. DNA for the CDR3: TGTGCCAGCTCGACACAGGGTCCCACAGATACGCAGTATTTT. Translated, it gives CASSTQGPTDTQYF. Full variable domain (rest looked up from reference TRBV18 and TRBJ2-3): NAGVMQNPRHLVRRRGQEARLRCSPMKGHSHVYWYRQLPEEGLKFMVYLQKENIIDESGMPKERFSAEFPKEGPSILRIQQVVRGDSAAYFCASSTQGPTDTQYFGPGTRLTVL.

This rearrangement joins TRBV18 to TRBJ1-4; D is uncertain. The CDR3 loop spans 16 amino acids. Between the trimmed V and J ends, which lost 5 bases and 0 bases, there was a span of 13 bases. Germline V lookup: CDR1 KGHSH, CDR2 LQKENI. The chain's CDR3 is CASSEQHSATNEKLFF. The CDR3 region has the DNA TGTGCCAGCTCAGAACAGCATTCTGCAACTAATGAAAAACTGTTTTTT.

This chain joins TRBV27 and TRBJ1-2; maybe TRBD1 (5 bases). From germline, CDR1 is MNHEY and CDR2 SMNVEV (reference sequence). The length of the CDR3 is 12 residues. Trimming shortened V by 5 bases and J by 2 bases, and 6 bases separated the two germline ends. The chain's CDR3 is CASSGGNYGYTF. DNA for the CDR3: TGTGCCAGCAGTGGGGGGAACTATGGCTACACCTTC.

This chain joins TRBV18 and TRBJ2-5; a possible D gene is TRBD2 (6 bases). V lost 0 bases and J 4 bases, leaving 18 bases between the germline ends. The CDR3 spans 17 residues. Germline V gene sequence: CDR1 KGHSH, CDR2 LQKENI. Written as DNA, the CDR3 is TGTGCCAGCTCACCACCTGCCTCAATCCGGGGAGGAGAGACCCAGTACTTC. This translates into CASSPPASIRGGETQYF.

The chain combines TRBV7-6 with TRBJ2-1; tentative D call: TRBD1 (6 bases). Trimming took 5 bases from V and 3 from J, leaving 14 bases between them. CDR1 SGHVS and CDR2 FNYEAQ come from the germline V gene. The CDR3 length is 15 residues. As DNA, the CDR3 is TGTGCCAGCAGCCCGAGCTTGGACAGCTACAATGAGCAGTTCTTC. Protein product: CASSPSLDSYNEQFF. The variable domain in full, with the rest retrieved from reference TRBV7-6 and TRBJ2-1, is GAGVSQSPRYKVTKRGQDVALRCDPISGHVSLYWYRQALGQGPEFLTYFNYEAQQDKSGLPNDRFSAERPEGSISTLTIQRTEQRDSAMYRCASSPSLDSYNEQFFGPGTRLTVL.

The chain has TRBV6-6 and TRBJ2-7, with D maybe TRBD2 (5 bases). This CDR3 contains 13 residues. V was trimmed by 6 bases and J by 2 bases, leaving 11 bases between them. Germline V lookup: CDR1 MNHNY, CDR2 SVGAGI (reference sequence). The CDR3 spells CASRLGRTYEQYF. CDR3 DNA sequence: TGTGCCAGCAGACTAGGACGGACCTACGAGCAGTACTTC.

Turning to this clone: An end of the junction does not agree with germline; a read error may underlie this. The V gene is TRBV7-9, the J gene TRBJ1-4; possible D gene TRBD1, 6 bases. Germline V gene lookup returns CDR1 SEHNR and CDR2 FQNEAQ (reference sequence). The CDR3 extends over 13 amino acids. The DNA for the CDR3 is TGTGCCAGCAGTGCCACAGGGAATGGAAAACTGTTTTTT. Translation gives CASSATGNGKLFF.

This rearrangement joins TRBV7-9 to TRBJ1-1; D is undetermined. CDR3 length equals 14 residues. Trimming shortened V by 7 bases and J by 5 bases, and 17 bases separated the two germline ends. Germline lookup yields CDR1 SEHNR and CDR2 FQNEAQ (reference sequence). The CDR3 DNA is TGTGCCAGCAATCCGGGAGACCTGTGGACTGAAGCTTTCTTT. As protein: CASNPGDLWTEAFF.

The genes are TRBV7-2 and TRBJ1-1, with TRBD1 matching 9 bases. Germline V CDR1 and CDR2: SGHTA, FQGNSA. The CDR3 is 15 residues long. J was trimmed by 1 base and V by 5 bases; bases with no gene match: 5. The DNA for the CDR3 is TGTGCCAGCAGCCTAACGACAGGGGGGAACACTGAAGCTTTCTTT. It specifies CASSLTTGGNTEAFF.

The gene calls are TRBV9 and TRBJ2-7; TRBD1 matches 10 bases. CDR1 SGDLS and CDR2 YYNGEE come from the germline V gene. The CDR3 runs to 14 residues. Trimming at V came to 2 bases and at J to 5 bases, leaving 4 bases not matched to a gene. The DNA for the CDR3 is TGTGCCAGCAGCGTGACAGGGGGCCAGGACGAGCAGTACTTC. This sequence encodes CASSVTGGQDEQYF.

CDR3 residues: CASSQTPGQGVYEQYF. The CDR3 nucleotides are TGTGCCAGCAGCCAAACCCCGGGACAGGGGGTCTACGAGCAGTACTTC. The gene calls are TRBV7-8 and TRBJ2-7, with 11 positions matching TRBD1. The CDR3 contains 16 residues. The germline V gene has CDR1 SGHVS and CDR2 FQNEAQ. J lost 3 bases, V lost 5 bases, and 9 bases had no gene match.

The gene calls are TRBV6-5 and TRBJ1-5; 7 positions match TRBD1. In germline, CDR1 is MNHEY, CDR2 SVGAGI. The CDR3 sequence is 15 residues long. J was trimmed by 3 bases and V by 6 bases; bases with no gene match: 8. The chain's CDR3 is CASSSGQQYNQPQHF. In DNA, the CDR3 is TGTGCCAGCAGCTCGGGACAGCAATACAATCAGCCCCAGCATTTT.

The chain employs TRBV5-8 and TRBJ2-1; 9 nucleotides align to TRBD1. Germline V CDR1 and CDR2: SGHTS, YDEGEE. The CDR3 totals 15 residues. Germline trimming cut 3 bases from V and 4 bases from J; bases unmatched to any gene: 5. The CDR3 DNA is TGTGCCAGCAGCTCGGGACAGGGTGGGTACAATGAGCAGTTCTTC. Translation gives CASSSGQGGYNEQFF.

This chain joins TRBV5-5 and TRBJ1-2; TRBD1 might be the D (6 bases). V shed 5 bases and J shed 5 bases, with 19 bases lying between them. This CDR3 has 15 residues. Germline CDR1 SGHKS, CDR2 YYEKEE (reference sequence). CDR3 region: CASRTGSGARYGYTF. The CDR3 DNA reads TGTGCCAGCAGGACGGGGTCAGGGGCAAGATATGGCTACACCTTC.

The chain joins TRBV7-2 to TRBJ1-5, with 12 bases identical to TRBD1. CDR1 is SGHTA and CDR2 is FQGNSA in the germline V gene. With V trimmed by 5 bases and J by 6 bases, 8 bases remained unmatched. The CDR3 runs to 16 residues. The DNA of the CDR3 is TGTGCCAGCAGCCGTCAGGGACAGGGGGCCGGTCAGCCCCAGCATTTT. As protein: CASSRQGQGAGQPQHF.